This T cell receptor (beta chain) emerged from a study of blood T cell repertoires in COVID-19. Study overall: Whether acute or convalescent, the COVID-19 samples came from the United States, Italy and Spain. T cells, B-cell-depleted T cells, or PBMCs provided the cDNA or gDNA that served as material.

Per the original methods: How many nucleated cells were present was estimated from reference gene primer amplification. Only in-frame clones appear in the TCRdb table, and some are missing; sequencing was by immunoSEQ multiplex PCR. The V and J calls and clone size were taken over from that table, and D and trimming were inferred from the DNA. The sample consists of approximately 140,000 clones, approximately 87% of them appearing once. The source of this sequence is a man in his 70s with active COVID-19. The specimen sequenced was peripheral blood.

This CDR3 is CASSLDRGQTVGYTF. The CDR3 coding sequence is TGTGCCAGCAGTCTTGACAGGGGTCAAACCGTCGGCTACACCTTC. The chain is built from TRBV2 and TRBJ1-2; 8 bases match TRBD1. Germline CDR1 is SNHLY and CDR2 is FYNNEI. With 5 bases clipped from V and 8 bases from J, the junction kept 13 bases outside the gene matches. The CDR3 consists of 15 residues. The variable domain in full, completed from reference TRBV2 and TRBJ1-2, reads EPEVTQTPSHQVTQMGQEVILRCVPISNHLYFYWYRQILGQKVEFLVSFYNNEISEKSEIFDDQFSVERPDGSNFTLKIRSTKLEDSAMYFCASSLDRGQTVGYTFGSGTRLTVV.